These T cell receptor beta chains were read from a single sample in a study of STAT5B mutations in CD4+ large granular lymphocyte leukemia. Assay used: immunoSEQ multiplex PCR; TCRdb lists only in-frame clones, some missing. Of 30,000 to 40,000 clones listed, approximately 69% are singletons. The material sequenced was CD4+ T cells from blood buffy coats. The receptors were sampled from a human donor in good health. CDR3s include the opening cysteine and the closing phenylalanine or tryptophan. A D gene is named only where the DNA matches it firmly. The size of a clone is reported for some rows only, either as once, few or many, or as a class for expanded clones.

D	V	J	size	CDR3	DNA
TRBD2	TRBV7-2	TRBJ2-1	few	CAGASGGDEQFF	TGTGCCGGCGCAAGCGGGGGGGATGAGCAGTTCTTC
.	TRBV6-1	TRBJ2-6	.	CASSERASGANVLTF	TGTGCCAGCAGTGAAAGGGCCTCTGGGGCCAACGTCCTGACTTTC
TRBD1	TRBV15	TRBJ1-1	.	CATSRDFGQGSNTEAFF	TGTGCCACCAGCAGAGATTTCGGACAGGGCTCTAACACTGAAGCTTTCTTT
.	TRBV7-2	TRBJ1-3	.	CASSPGRFSGNTIYF	TGTGCCAGCAGCCCCGGGCGGTTCTCTGGAAACACCATATATTTT
.	TRBV5-1	TRBJ2-3	.	CASSSAGAPGDTQYF	TGCGCCAGCAGCTCCGCGGGGGCCCCAGGAGATACGCAGTATTTT
.	TRBV7-2	TRBJ1-2	few	CASSLAQGGISVYGYTF	TGTGCCAGCAGCTTAGCCCAGGGAGGGATTAGCGTCTATGGCTACACCTTC
.	TRBV12-2	TRBJ1-2	medium-sized	CASRLDGAPNYGYTF	TGTGCAAGTCGACTGGACGGCGCTCCCAACTATGGCTACACCTTC
TRBD1	TRBV18	TRBJ2-7	.	CASSPPGTGRVEQYF	TGTGCCAGCTCACCGCCCGGGACAGGGAGGGTCGAGCAGTACTTC
.	TRBV30	TRBJ1-2	few	CAWEGPGYGYTF	TGTGCCTGGGAGGGGCCAGGCTATGGCTACACCTTC
.	TRBV4-3	TRBJ2-3	.	CASSTGWGGYDTQYF	TGCGCCAGCTCCACCGGGTGGGGCGGGTATGATACGCAGTATTTT
TRBD1	TRBV19	TRBJ1-4	few	CASSLSGTGPEKLFF	TGTGCCAGTAGTCTTTCCGGGACAGGGCCTGAAAAACTGTTTTTT
.	TRBV18	TRBJ1-6	few	CASSPPGRSYSPLHF	TGTGCCAGCTCACCACCGGGACGTAGTTATTCACCCCTCCACTTT
.	TRBV19	TRBJ1-3	.	CASSRDGGSGNTIYF	TGTGCCAGTAGTAGGGACGGGGGCTCTGGAAACACCATATATTTT
TRBD2	TRBV10-3	TRBJ2-2	.	CAISGQAGGRTGELFF	TGTGCCATCAGTGGACAAGCGGGGGGGAGAACCGGGGAGCTGTTTTTT
TRBD1	TRBV6-5	TRBJ1-2	.	CASTRTGGANYGYTF	TGTGCCAGCACCCGGACAGGCGGAGCTAACTATGGCTACACCTTC
TRBD1	TRBV4-1	TRBJ1-5	.	CASSQAGTGRNQPQHF	TGCGCCAGCAGCCAGGCCGGGACAGGGCGCAATCAGCCCCAGCATTTT
.	TRBV29-1	TRBJ2-3	.	CSVDKGGDTQYF	TGCAGCGTTGATAAAGGGGGAGATACGCAGTATTTT
TRBD2	TRBV28	TRBJ2-7	.	CASRRGNYAGEQYF	TGTGCCAGCAGGCGGGGGAACTACGCGGGAGAGCAGTACTTC
.	TRBV4-1	TRBJ1-2	few	CASSQGMGGWGYTF	TGCGCCAGCAGCCAAGGGATGGGTGGCTGGGGCTACACCTTC
.	TRBV18	TRBJ2-2	.	CASSPPLGAGNTGELFF	TGTGCCAGCTCACCACCGTTAGGCGCAGGGAACACCGGGGAGCTGTTTTTT
.	TRBV7-8	TRBJ1-5	few	CASSLERSFNQPQHF	TGTGCCAGCAGCTTAGAACGGTCTTTCAATCAGCCCCAGCATTTT
.	TRBV5-1	TRBJ2-7	.	CASSRQPGSYEQYF	TGCGCCAGCAGCAGGCAACCAGGGTCCTACGAGCAGTACTTC
TRBD2	TRBV7-7	TRBJ2-5	.	CASSQFRLAGGKETQYF	TGTGCCAGCAGCCAATTTAGACTAGCGGGGGGGAAAGAGACCCAGTACTTC
TRBD1	TRBV6-5	TRBJ1-2	.	CASSYSLGGGYGYTF	TGTGCCAGCAGTTACTCGTTAGGGGGCGGCTATGGCTACACCTTC
.	TRBV30	TRBJ2-2	.	CAWGNTGELFF	TGTGCCTGGGGTAACACCGGGGAGCTGTTTTTT
.	TRBV5-1	TRBJ2-1	.	CASSGRGAGAYNEQFF	TGCGCCAGCAGCGGGAGGGGGGCAGGGGCCTACAATGAGCAGTTCTTC
.	TRBV18	TRBJ2-2	.	CASSPRSVTGELFF	TGTGCCAGCTCACCCAGGTCGGTCACCGGGGAGCTGTTTTTT
TRBD1	TRBV6-1	TRBJ1-6	.	CASGWDRGSPLHF	TGTGCCAGCGGGTGGGACAGGGGTTCACCCCTCCACTTT
.	TRBV25-1	TRBJ1-3	.	CASSESRNTIYF	TGTGCCAGCAGTGAATCCAGAAACACCATATATTTT
.	TRBV10-3	TRBJ1-2	.	CATRWSREVYGYTF	TGTGCCACCAGGTGGAGCAGGGAGGTCTATGGCTACACCTTC
.	TRBV6-5	TRBJ1-5	.	CASSLTGSQPQHF	TGTGCCAGCAGTTTGACAGGAAGTCAGCCCCAGCATTTT
.	TRBV6-5	TRBJ2-7	.	CASSYRSSRYEQYF	TGTGCCAGCAGTTACCGGTCTTCACGATACGAGCAGTACTTC
.	TRBV9	TRBJ2-5	once	CASSEGEETQYF	TGTGCCAGCAGCGAAGGCGAAGAGACCCAGTACTTC
.	TRBV5-6	TRBJ2-7	.	CASSLIAGGGYEQYF	TGTGCCAGCAGCTTAATCGCAGGGGGGGGCTACGAGCAGTACTTC
TRBD2	TRBV7-9	TRBJ2-7	.	CASSLGGGGGYEQYF	TGTGCCAGCAGCCTGGGCGGCGGGGGAGGCTACGAGCAGTACTTC
.	TRBV19	TRBJ2-3	.	CASSREKYTQYF	TGTGCCAGTAGTCGGGAGAAATATACGCAGTATTTT
.	TRBV4-3	TRBJ2-2	few	CASSQVSGELFF	TGCGCCAGCAGCCAAGTATCCGGGGAGCTGTTTTTT
.	TRBV4-3	TRBJ2-5	.	CASSQDYRQTRREKTQYF	TGCGCCAGCAGCCAAGATTATCGACAGACCCGCCGCGAAAAGACCCAGTACTTC
.	TRBV5-1	TRBJ2-3	.	CASSPQGFTDTQYF	TGCGCCAGCAGCCCGCAGGGGTTCACAGATACGCAGTATTTT
TRBD1	TRBV5-1	TRBJ1-2	.	CASSSDRGDGYTF	TGCGCCAGCAGCTCAGACAGGGGGGATGGCTACACCTTC
TRBD1	TRBV5-1	TRBJ1-3	.	CASSAGRQGVSGNTIYF	TGCGCCAGCAGCGCTGGGCGACAGGGAGTCTCTGGAAACACCATATATTTT
TRBD2	TRBV5-1	TRBJ2-7	few	CASSDFPRLAGEGEQYF	TGCGCCAGCAGCGACTTCCCCCGGCTAGCGGGGGAAGGAGAGCAGTACTTC
.	TRBV19	TRBJ1-6	few	CAISDRINNSPLHF	TGTGCCATCTCGGACCGGATTAATAATTCACCCCTCCACTTT
TRBD1	TRBV25-1	TRBJ2-5	.	CASTPDRGLAETQYF	TGTGCCAGCACCCCTGACAGGGGGCTAGCAGAGACCCAGTACTTC
TRBD2	TRBV9	TRBJ2-5	.	CASSVASLAGQETQYF	TGTGCCAGCAGCGTAGCTAGTCTAGCGGGGCAAGAGACCCAGTACTTC
TRBD1	TRBV7-2	TRBJ1-6	.	CASSPALGGLSPLHF	TGTGCCAGCAGCCCCGCCCTAGGGGGCCTTTCACCCCTCCACTTT
.	TRBV19	TRBJ1-2	.	CASGTDFPLLYGYTF	TGTGCCAGTGGAACGGATTTTCCGCTACTCTATGGCTACACCTTC
.	TRBV5-1	TRBJ1-2	.	CASRAGRYGYTF	TGCGCCAGCAGAGCCGGACGCTATGGCTACACCTTC
.	TRBV19	TRBJ1-3	once	CASSMQGRSGNTIYF	TGTGCCAGTAGTATGCAGGGGCGATCTGGAAACACCATATATTTT
.	TRBV5-4	TRBJ2-7	.	CASSTGLYEQYF	TGTGCCAGCAGCACGGGACTCTACGAGCAGTACTTC
TRBD1	TRBV4-3	TRBJ2-7	.	CASSQETGVWAEQYF	TGCGCCAGCAGCCAAGAAACAGGGGTTTGGGCCGAGCAGTACTTC
TRBD1	TRBV29-1	TRBJ2-5	.	CSVTPGQGMKTQYF	TGCAGCGTTACGCCCGGACAGGGTATGAAGACCCAGTACTTC
.	TRBV4-2	TRBJ1-2	.	CASSRGMEGGGYTF	TGTGCCAGCAGCCGAGGGATGGAGGGTGGGGGCTACACCTTC
TRBD2	TRBV5-6	TRBJ2-3	.	CASSGTSGGPYTQYF	TGTGCCAGCAGCGGTACTAGCGGGGGGCCATATACGCAGTATTTT